These 22 T cell receptor beta chains came from one sample sequenced in a study of blood T cell repertoires in COVID-19. Sequenced by immunoSEQ multiplex PCR; TCRdb stores in-frame clones only, minus some. The repertoire includes a few hundred thousand clones, 70% to 90% of them detected once, and 1.2% sits in the top ten. Sequenced input: peripheral blood. These receptors were collected from a man in his forties with acute or convalescent COVID-19.

CDR3 region: CASSHAKLTGELFF. CDR3 sequence (DNA): TGCGCCAGCAGCCACGCTAAGCTCACCGGGGAGCTGTTTTTT. The chain recombines TRBV4-3 with TRBJ2-2; no firm D call. With 3 bases removed from V and 4 bases from J, the gap between germline ends came to 9 bases. CDR1 and CDR2 from the germline V gene are LGHNA and YSLEER. The CDR3 runs to 14 residues.

V is TRBV2 and J is TRBJ1-1; the match to TRBD1 covers 7 bases. CDR3 length equals 14 residues. J lost 0 bases, V lost 5 bases, and 3 bases had no gene match. Germline V gene sequence: CDR1 SNHLY, CDR2 FYNNEI. The CDR3 sequence: CASSSQGVNTEAFF. Written as DNA, the CDR3 is TGTGCCAGCAGTAGTCAGGGGGTGAACACTGAAGCTTTCTTT.

This chain uses TRBV4-3 with TRBJ1-1; 9 positions match TRBD1. Looked up from germline, CDR1 is LGHNA and CDR2 is YSLEER. The CDR3 covers 14 residues. The V gene end was trimmed by 3 bases and the J gene end by 10 bases; junction bases not matched to a gene: 9. CDR3 amino acids: CASSQSGQGQGAFF. Here the CDR3 DNA reads TGCGCCAGCAGCCAGTCTGGACAGGGGCAGGGAGCTTTCTTT.

The chain has TRBV30 and TRBJ1-1, with a tentative D call TRBD1 (5 bases). The CDR3 contains 12 residues. Looked up from germline, CDR1 is GTSNPN and CDR2 is SVGIG (reference sequence). Trimming took 1 base from V and 8 from J, leaving 11 bases between them. CDR3 loop: CAWSDDSLEAFF. CDR3 DNA sequence: TGTGCCTGGAGTGATGACAGCTTAGAAGCTTTCTTT.

This clone was counted once. The rearrangement links TRBV3-1 (or the pseudogene TRBV3-2) to TRBJ2-3; 7 bases match TRBD1. The junction had 21 bases not matched to a gene; V was cut back by 3 bases and J by 9 bases. This CDR3 comprises 18 residues. Germline values: CDR1 LGHDT, CDR2 YNNKEL (reference sequence). DNA of the CDR3: TGTGCCAGCAGCCATGTTTATAGACAGGGATCGAGTACGAGGACGCAGTATTTT. Protein: CASSHVYRQGSSTRTQYF.

The chain is built from TRBV7-6 and TRBJ2-7; 9 bases map to TRBD1. Germline CDR1 and CDR2: SGHVS and FNYEAQ. The CDR3 contains 14 residues. V shed 4 bases, J shed 3 bases, and the junction held 4 bases outside the gene matches. CDR3 sequence (DNA): TGTGCCAGCAGCTCGGACAGGGGTTTCTACGAGCAGTACTTC. Translated: CASSSDRGFYEQYF.

The chain combines TRBV2 with TRBJ1-5, with a possible D match to TRBD1 (5 bases). Germline CDR1 reads SNHLY; CDR2 reads FYNNEI. This CDR3 comprises 13 residues. The ends were cut back, 8 bases at V and 0 bases at J, with 8 bases in the middle. CDR3 DNA sequence: TGTGCCAGCTGCAGGGATAGCAATCAGCCCCAGCATTTT. It encodes CASCRDSNQPQHF.

The genes are TRBV5-1 and TRBJ1-4, with no clear D. V was trimmed by 0 bases and J by 0 bases, leaving 9 bases between them. The CDR3 is 16 amino acids. Germline V gene sequence: CDR1 SGHRS, CDR2 YFSETQ. The CDR3 region is CASSLASGATNEKLFF. As DNA, the CDR3 is TGCGCCAGCAGCTTGGCCAGCGGGGCAACTAATGAAAAACTGTTTTTT.

This sequence joins TRBV5-1 and TRBJ2-7, with D possibly TRBD1 on 6 matching bases. In germline, CDR1 is SGHRS, CDR2 YFSETQ. The CDR3 has 15 amino acids. With 0 bases removed from V and 5 bases from J, the gap between germline ends came to 15 bases. The CDR3 protein is CASSLETQGLDEQYF. The CDR3 bases are TGCGCCAGCAGCTTGGAGACACAGGGTTTGGACGAGCAGTACTTC.

This clone was counted a single time. A read error may account for a junction end that differs from germline. The chain combines TRBV2 with TRBJ1-3; 9 bases are shared with TRBD1. The germline V gene has CDR1 SNHLY and CDR2 FYNNEI. The length of the CDR3 is 12 residues. The CDR3 protein is CASRGQGLRIFF. The CDR3 DNA reads as TGTGCCAGCAGGGGACAGGGCCTGAGGATCTTTTTT.

The chain is built from TRBV7-2 and TRBJ2-5; TRBD2 matches 13 bases. This CDR3 has 16 amino acids. V was pared by 5 bases and J by 3 bases, with 6 bases of the junction left unmatched. Germline V lookup: CDR1 SGHTA, CDR2 FQGNSA. The CDR3 DNA follows: TGTGCCAGCAGCCAGAGACTAGCGGGGGGTAAAGAGACCCAGTACTTC. This gives the protein CASSQRLAGGKETQYF.

The chain links TRBV12-3 or TRBV12-4 to TRBJ1-1; D uncertain. The CDR3 runs 11 residues. The V gene lost 5 bases and the J gene lost 4 bases, with 5 bases spanning the gap. CDR3 loop: CASSKSTEAFF. In DNA, the CDR3 is TGTGCCAGCAGTAAGAGCACTGAAGCTTTCTTT.

This rearrangement joins TRBV30 to TRBJ1-2; unclear D gene. The CDR3 consists of 12 residues. Between the trimmed V and J ends, which lost 1 base and 4 bases, there was a span of 7 bases. Germline loops: CDR1 GTSNPN, CDR2 SVGIG (reference sequence). The CDR3 protein is CAWSGQIYGYTF. In DNA, the CDR3 is TGTGCCTGGAGTGGGCAAATCTATGGCTACACCTTC.

The chain employs TRBV21-1 and TRBJ1-2. TRBV21-1 is shown as a pseudogene. The CDR3 contains 13 residues. Here the CDR3 DNA reads TGTGCCAGCAGAGGAGGGAGAAACTATGGCTACACCTTC. This encodes CASRGGRNYGYTF.

This chain uses TRBV12-3 or TRBV12-4 with TRBJ1-1; D gene uncertain. Trimming cost V 3 bases and J 1 base, with 6 bases left between them. This CDR3 is 13 amino acids long. CDR3 region: CASSLAKNTEAFF. The CDR3 nucleotides read TGTGCCAGCAGTTTGGCCAAGAACACTGAAGCTTTCTTT.

The rearrangement uses TRBV30 and TRBJ1-5, with D possibly being TRBD1 (6 bases). V lost 5 bases, J lost 3 bases, and 11 bases lay in between. Germline assignment: CDR1 GTSNPN and CDR2 SVGIG (reference sequence). The CDR3 extends over 13 amino acids. The CDR3 sequence: CAWAYRDNQPQHF. CDR3 DNA sequence: TGTGCCTGGGCCTACAGGGACAATCAGCCCCAGCATTTT.

The chain has TRBV9 and TRBJ2-7; 7 bases map to TRBD1. There are 16 residues in the CDR3. Germline V gene sequence: CDR1 SGDLS, CDR2 YYNGEE. V shed 2 bases and J 3 bases; nucleotides not matched to a gene: 11. Here the CDR3 reads CASSVDRTATRYEQYF. CDR3 coding DNA: TGTGCCAGCAGCGTGGACAGGACCGCCACCCGCTACGAGCAGTACTTC.

This clone has more than one count but fewer than ten. This chain links TRBV28 with TRBJ2-1; TRBD2 matches at 9 bases. The CDR3 consists of 19 residues. The V and J ends lost 5 bases and 10 bases, in that order; junction bases with no gene match: 24. Germline V gene data show CDR1 as MDHEN and CDR2 as SYDVKM. The CDR3 DNA sequence: TGTGCCAGCAGTCCCCCCAGGAGGCCTAGCGGGATTATCGACGGAGAGCAGTTCTTC. Its translation: CASSPPRRPSGIIDGEQFF.

V and J are TRBV28 and TRBJ2-1, with 7 bases identical to TRBD2. This CDR3 region has 15 residues. After removal of 5 bases from V and 6 bases from J, the junction contained 10 bases not matched to a gene. Germline CDR1 reads MDHEN; CDR2 reads SYDVKM. CDR3 in DNA: TGTGCCAGCAGTCGGACTAGGACCTCTGGCAATGAGCAGTTCTTC. It is translated as CASSRTRTSGNEQFF.

The V and J genes are TRBV9 and TRBJ2-3; 7 bases are a match to TRBD2. Germline V CDR1 and CDR2: SGDLS, YYNGEE. V lost 1 base, J lost 4 bases, and 9 bases stayed unmatched. There are 16 residues in the CDR3. The CDR3 nucleotides read TGTGCCAGCAGCGTAAGGGGAGGGTTAAGTGCAGATACGCAGTATTTT. Encoded protein: CASSVRGGLSADTQYF.

This chain uses TRBV6-5 with TRBJ2-3; 8 bases match TRBD2. Trimming took 6 bases from V and 4 from J; bases not matched to a gene: 9. The CDR3 extends over 15 amino acids. Germline CDR1 is MNHEY and CDR2 is SVGAGI. This CDR3 is CASRDGGAVADTQYF. The CDR3 nucleotides read TGTGCCAGCAGGGACGGGGGGGCCGTAGCAGATACGCAGTATTTT.

V usage is TRBV7-2 and J usage is TRBJ1-2; D is perhaps TRBD1 (6 bases). This CDR3 region has 14 residues. Germline V gene data show CDR1 as SGHTA and CDR2 as FQGNSA. The V and J ends lost 5 bases and 2 bases respectively, with 12 bases between them. This chain's CDR3 is CASSPGQSNYGYTF. Here the CDR3 DNA reads TGTGCCAGCAGCCCAGGACAGTCCAACTATGGCTACACCTTC.